The 22 T cell receptor beta chains given below trace back to one sample, sequenced in a study of blood T cells in healthy people across ages. Sample-barcoded 5' priming and a J-beta primer mix drove a second PCR of about 6 to 11 cycles. Using its own MiXCR run on the 5' RACE reads, TCRdb lists one record per CDR3 protein. The sample includes 1 million or so distinct CDR3 sequences, around 27% of them seen just once. Another study also made use of these data, one on T cells of mothers and their children.

The material sequenced was blood. The receptors stem from a girl aged 2 to 9 in good health.

This clonotype was seen more than once but under ten times. The CDR3 spells CASSLDGLAGYAYNEQFF. The DNA of the CDR3 is TGTGCCAGCAGCTTAGATGGTCTTGCAGGGTATGCTTACAATGAGCAGTTCTTC. This chain links TRBV11-2 with TRBJ2-1; weak D call: TRBD1 (5 bases). The length of the CDR3 is 18 residues. The ends were cut back, 0 bases at V and 4 bases at J, with 19 bases in the middle. Germline assignment: CDR1 SGHAT and CDR2 FQNNGV. Combining the CDR3 with reference TRBV11-2 and TRBJ2-1 gives the whole variable domain EAGVAQSPRYKIIEKRQSVAFWCNPISGHATLYWYQQILGQGPKLLIQFQNNGVVDDSQLPKDRFSAERLKGVDSTLKIQPAKLEDSAVYLCASSLDGLAGYAYNEQFFGPGTRLTVL.

The CDR3 region is CASSQLAGAVNEQFF. CDR3 coding DNA: TGTGCCAGTAGCCAACTAGCGGGAGCGGTCAATGAGCAGTTCTTC. The chain uses TRBV19 and TRBJ2-1, with TRBD2 identical over 11 bases. Unmatched junction bases numbered 7, after V lost 6 bases and J lost 6 bases. Germline CDR1 is LNHDA and CDR2 is SQIVND (reference sequence). There are 15 residues in the CDR3.

The chain joins TRBV6-2 or TRBV6-3 to TRBJ2-5; tentatively, D is TRBD1 or TRBD2 (5 bases each). V was clipped by 7 bases and J by 0 bases, with 15 bases between them. Germline lookup yields CDR1 MNHEY and CDR2 SVGEGT. This CDR3 comprises 15 residues. The DNA of the CDR3 is TGTGCCAGCAATTGGGGGTCGACGTACCAAGAGACCCAGTACTTC. Protein product: CASNWGSTYQETQYF.

The gene calls are TRBV5-1 and TRBJ2-1; D call uncertain. Germline V lookup: CDR1 SGHRS, CDR2 YFSETQ. This CDR3 spans 15 amino acids. Trimming removed 0 bases at V and 8 bases at J, with 15 bases between. CDR3 protein: CASSLAVPRGDEQFF. The CDR3 nucleotides read TGCGCCAGCAGCTTGGCCGTGCCTCGTGGGGATGAGCAGTTCTTC.

V is TRBV12-3 or TRBV12-4 and J is TRBJ1-4; D is unclear. V dropped 1 base and J dropped 7 bases, with 13 bases sitting between them. The CDR3 consists of 15 residues. The CDR3 coding sequence is TGTGCCAGCAGTTTAGGAGGGTGGCGGGGTGAAAAACTGTTTTTT. It specifies CASSLGGWRGEKLFF.

The chain couples TRBV29-1 to TRBJ2-5; 10 bases are a match to TRBD2. The V segment lost 5 bases and the J segment 3 bases; nucleotides outside the gene matches: 3. CDR3 length: 13 residues. Germline V lookup: CDR1 SQVTM, CDR2 ANQGSEA. CDR3 DNA: TGCAGCGTTCTAACTAGCGGGAAAGAGACCCAGTACTTC. Its translation: CSVLTSGKETQYF.

The rearrangement links TRBV20-1 to TRBJ2-3, with 8 bases aligning to TRBD2. CDR1 and CDR2 from the germline V gene are DFQATT and SNEGSKA (reference sequence). The CDR3 runs to 13 residues. V dropped 4 bases and J dropped 5; count of bases not matched to a gene: 5. The CDR3 DNA reads as TGCAGTGCTATCGGGGGGGTTCAAGATACGCAGTATTTT. This codes for CSAIGGVQDTQYF.

This clonotype was picked up a small number of times. The CDR3 DNA reads TGCGCCAGCAGCCCGCTAGTGGGACTGGGCGAAGAGACCCAGTACTTC. Residues: CASSPLVGLGEETQYF. The chain uses TRBV4-1 and TRBJ2-5; the D gene is possibly TRBD2 (6 bases). The germline V and J ends were trimmed by 4 bases and 3 bases, with 18 bases remaining between them. There are 16 residues in the CDR3. Germline lookup yields CDR1 MGHRA and CDR2 YSYEKL.

This clonotype was found a few times. The chain combines TRBV20-1 with TRBJ1-2; 10 positions match TRBD1. The CDR3 is made up of 13 amino acids. Germline CDR1 DFQATT, CDR2 SNEGSKA (reference sequence). With V trimmed by 7 bases and J by 10 bases, 12 bases remained unmatched. Here the CDR3 reads CSVRTGTGELYTF. The CDR3 nucleotides are TGCAGTGTTCGTACCGGGACAGGGGAACTCTACACCTTC.

This rearrangement joins TRBV7-9 to TRBJ2-1; weak D call: TRBD2 (6 bases). The V and J ends lost 4 bases and 8 bases respectively, with 24 bases between them. Germline CDR1 and CDR2: SEHNR and FQNEAQ (reference sequence). The CDR3 is 17 amino acids. CDR3 DNA sequence: TGTGCCAGCAGCTCCCGGGCCACTAGCACGTGGTGGGATGAGCAGTTCTTC. Residues: CASSSRATSTWWDEQFF. Complete variable domain (other parts from reference TRBV7-9 and TRBJ2-1): DTGVSQNPRHKITKRGQNVTFRCDPISEHNRLYWYRQTLGQGPEFLTYFQNEAQLEKSRLLSDRFSAERPKGSFSTLEIQRTEQGDSAMYLCASSSRATSTWWDEQFFGPGTRLTVL.

This chain uses TRBV7-9 with TRBJ1-1, with a weak D call TRBD1 (6 bases). V was pared by 4 bases and J by 5 bases, with 14 bases between. The CDR3 totals 14 residues. Per germline, CDR1 SEHNR and CDR2 FQNEAQ (reference sequence). Here the CDR3 reads CASSSQARGTEAFF. The CDR3 DNA reads TGTGCCAGCAGCTCTCAGGCCAGGGGAACTGAAGCTTTCTTT.

This clonotype was counted a few times. The chain is built from TRBV28 and TRBJ2-5, with D unresolved. Gene TRBJ2-1 matches the end of the DNA better, so the J call may be wrong. Germline V gene lookup returns CDR1 MDHEN and CDR2 SYDVKM. The CDR3 is made up of 14 amino acids. The CDR3 loop is CASSRASAPTPQFF. The CDR3 nucleotides are TGTGCCAGCAGCCGCGCTAGTGCTCCTACCCCACAGTTCTTC.

Here the CDR3 reads CASSLFVGTYEQYF. In DNA, the CDR3 is TGTGCCAGCAGCTTATTCGTCGGAACCTACGAGCAGTACTTC. V gene TRBV11-1 combines with J gene TRBJ2-7; D gene ambiguous. This CDR3 is 14 amino acids long. Germline CDR1 reads SGHAT; CDR2 reads FQDESV (reference sequence). The V gene lost 2 bases and the J gene lost 2 bases, with 10 bases spanning the gap.

This clonotype occurred a few times. CDR3 in amino acids: CSVGTSGGTYEQYF. CDR3 in DNA: TGCAGCGTTGGGACTAGCGGAGGGACCTACGAGCAGTACTTC. The chain couples TRBV29-1 to TRBJ2-7; TRBD2 aligns across 10 bases. From germline, CDR1 is SQVTM and CDR2 ANQGSEA. Trimming took 4 bases from V and 2 from J; bases not matched to a gene: 5. The CDR3 covers 14 residues.

In its sample, this clonotype was seen many times. The J gene is TRBJ2-6, the V gene TRBV24-1; maybe TRBD2 (5 bases). Germline CDR1 KGHDR, CDR2 SFDVKD. The CDR3 is 13 residues long. The V gene lost 9 bases and the J gene lost 0 bases, with 5 bases spanning the gap. CDR3 in amino acids: CATRDSGANVLTF. In DNA form, the CDR3 reads TGTGCCACCCGGGACTCTGGGGCCAACGTCCTGACTTTC.

V gene TRBV3-1 combines with J gene TRBJ2-5; perhaps TRBD1 as D (6 bases). With 1 base removed from V and 2 bases from J, the gap between germline ends came to 11 bases. The CDR3 extends over 15 amino acids. CDR1 and CDR2 (germline): LGHDT, YNNKEL (reference sequence). This CDR3 reads CASSQVWGQQETQYF. The DNA of the CDR3 is TGTGCCAGCAGCCAAGTATGGGGGCAACAAGAGACCCAGTACTTC.

This clonotype was recorded only once. This chain connects TRBV29-1 to TRBJ2-2; TRBD1 aligns across 7 bases. CDR3 length: 13 amino acids. With 7 bases clipped from V and 3 bases from J, the junction kept 5 bases outside the gene matches. Germline CDR1 reads SQVTM; CDR2 reads ANQGSEA. The CDR3 sequence: CSAEGQYTGELFF. Written as DNA, the CDR3 is TGCAGCGCAGAGGGACAGTACACCGGGGAGCTGTTTTTT.

The sample holds a few counts of this clonotype. The CDR3 DNA sequence: TGTGCCAGCAGCTATGATACTAGCGGGCTCAACAATGAGCAGTTCTTC. Amino acids: CASSYDTSGLNNEQFF. V and J are TRBV11-2 and TRBJ2-1, with 9 bases aligning to TRBD2. The CDR3 runs 16 residues. The V segment lost 4 bases and the J segment 5 bases; nucleotides outside the gene matches: 9. Germline CDR1 SGHAT, CDR2 FQNNGV.

The rearrangement links TRBV5-1 to TRBJ2-1, with unresolved D. The germline V and J ends were trimmed by 0 bases and 6 bases, with 7 bases remaining between them. The germline V gene has CDR1 SGHRS and CDR2 YFSETQ. The CDR3 consists of 13 residues. The CDR3 DNA reads as TGCGCCAGCAGCTTGGGGGCACTCAATGAGCAGTTCTTC. Its protein product is CASSLGALNEQFF.

The chain uses TRBV4-3 and TRBJ2-4; 11 nucleotides match TRBD2. V gave up 0 bases and J gave up 4 bases; unmatched junction bases: 5. Germline assignment: CDR1 LGHNA and CDR2 YSLEER. There are 17 residues in the CDR3. The CDR3 region has the DNA TGCGCCAGCAGCCAAGATCCTAGCGGGGGGACGAAAAACATTCAGTACTTC. This encodes CASSQDPSGGTKNIQYF.

With respect to this clonotype: A read error may produce the germline difference seen at one junction end. This chain joins TRBV7-2 and TRBJ2-7; 9 bases line up with TRBD2. The CDR3 consists of 13 residues. CDR1 is SGHTA and CDR2 is FQGNSA in the germline V gene. The CDR3 is CASSLMASGGPEF. The CDR3 DNA reads as TGTGCCAGCAGCTTAATGGCGAGCGGGGGGCCAGAATTC.

For the CDR3, the DNA is TGTGCCATCAGTGAGCGATGGGGCGGCATAGATACGCAGTATTTT. Protein: CAISERWGGIDTQYF. V is TRBV10-3 and J is TRBJ2-3, with a possible D match to TRBD1 (5 bases). The CDR3 runs 15 residues. Germline CDR1 ENHRY, CDR2 SYGVKD. V was cut by 2 bases and J by 5 bases, with 14 bases left in between.